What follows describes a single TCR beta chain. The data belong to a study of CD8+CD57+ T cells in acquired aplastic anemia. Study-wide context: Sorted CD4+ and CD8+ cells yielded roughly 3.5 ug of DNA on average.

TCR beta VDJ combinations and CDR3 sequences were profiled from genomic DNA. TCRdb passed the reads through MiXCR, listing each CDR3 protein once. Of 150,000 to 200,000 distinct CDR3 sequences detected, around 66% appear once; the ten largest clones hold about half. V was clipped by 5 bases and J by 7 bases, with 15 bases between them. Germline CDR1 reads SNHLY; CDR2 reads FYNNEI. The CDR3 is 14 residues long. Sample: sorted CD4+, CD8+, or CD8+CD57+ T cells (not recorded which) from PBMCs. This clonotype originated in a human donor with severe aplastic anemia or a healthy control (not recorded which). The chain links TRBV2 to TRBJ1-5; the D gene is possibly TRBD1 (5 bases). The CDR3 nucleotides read TGTGCCAGCAGTATCGGGGTTGCAGGGCAGCCCCAGCATTTT. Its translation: CASSIGVAGQPQHF.